What follows are 29 T cell receptor beta chains derived from one specimen sequenced in a study of blood T cell repertoires in COVID-19. Only in-frame clones appear in the TCRdb table, and some are missing; sequencing was by immunoSEQ multiplex PCR. The sample lists some 22,000 clones, around 94% occurring once. Sequencing input: peripheral blood. These receptors were obtained from a woman aged 50 to 60 with active COVID-19.

The V call is TRBV6-5, the J call TRBJ2-7, with TRBD2 matching 7 bases. The germline gives CDR1 MNHEY, CDR2 SVGAGI. This CDR3 comprises 15 residues. Losses at the gene ends were 6 bases for V and 6 bases for J; bases not matched to a gene: 14. The CDR3 loop is CASSLGAGEGFEQYF. For the CDR3, the DNA is TGTGCCAGCAGCTTAGGCGCGGGAGAGGGGTTCGAGCAGTACTTC.

This chain joins TRBV19 and TRBJ2-7; perhaps TRBD1 as D (6 bases). The germline gives CDR1 LNHDA, CDR2 SQIVND (reference sequence). The CDR3 extends over 14 amino acids. V lost 5 bases, J lost 7 bases, and 18 bases lay in between. The CDR3 loop reads CASSQTGNTVEQYF. The CDR3 DNA is TGTGCCAGTAGTCAGACAGGCAATACGGTTGAGCAGTACTTC.

V usage is TRBV5-1 and J usage is TRBJ1-4, with a possible D match to TRBD1 (5 bases). Germline values: CDR1 SGHRS, CDR2 YFSETQ. V lost 4 bases and J lost 8, with 12 bases in between. The CDR3 length is 13 residues. The CDR3 reads CASSGAQREKLFF. CDR3 nucleotide sequence: TGCGCCAGCAGCGGGGCGCAGCGAGAAAAACTGTTTTTT.

The rearrangement uses TRBV2 and TRBJ1-1; 9 bases fit TRBD1. This CDR3 has 13 amino acids. The germline gives CDR1 SNHLY, CDR2 FYNNEI. After removal of 7 bases from V and 5 bases from J, the junction contained 5 bases not matched to a gene. This chain's CDR3 is CASITGGFTEAFF. The CDR3 DNA is TGTGCCAGCATTACAGGGGGCTTTACTGAAGCTTTCTTT.

The chain combines TRBV5-6 with TRBJ2-5; TRBD2 matches 7 bases. V was clipped by 4 bases and J by 1 base; unmatched bases: 7. Germline V gene sequence: CDR1 SGHDT, CDR2 YYEEEE. The CDR3 has 15 amino acids. The CDR3 coding sequence is TGTGCCAGCAGCCCACGGTCGGGGGGCCAAGAGACCCAGTACTTC. It is translated as CASSPRSGGQETQYF.

The chain employs TRBV6-1 and TRBJ1-4; 10 bases align to TRBD1. This CDR3 has 15 residues. The germline V gene has CDR1 MNHNS and CDR2 SASEGT. J lost 7 bases, V lost 1 base, and 3 bases had no gene match. The CDR3 DNA follows: TGTGCCAGCAGTGAAGAGACAGGGGGCGCTGAAAAACTGTTTTTT. Its protein is CASSEETGGAEKLFF.

The V gene is TRBV11-2, the J gene TRBJ1-1; no clear D. The CDR3 loop spans 13 amino acids. Trimming removed 0 bases at V and 7 bases at J, with 9 bases between. The germline gives CDR1 SGHAT, CDR2 FQNNGV. For the CDR3, the DNA is TGTGCCAGCAGCTTAGACCGGGGTAGTGAAGCTTTCTTT. Translated, it gives CASSLDRGSEAFF.

The table lists this clone with a few counts. The chain uses TRBV11-2 and TRBJ2-2; 7 nucleotides align to TRBD1. In germline, CDR1 is SGHAT, CDR2 FQNNGV. V trimming: 6 bases; J trimming: 6 bases; junction bases outside the gene matches: 10. The CDR3 length is 15 residues. The CDR3 region is CASSRTDRVSGELFF. The DNA of the CDR3 is TGTGCCAGCAGTCGTACCGACAGGGTCTCCGGGGAGCTGTTTTTT. Full variable domain (remainder filled in from reference TRBV11-2 and TRBJ2-2): EAGVAQSPRYKIIEKRQSVAFWCNPISGHATLYWYQQILGQGPKLLIQFQNNGVVDDSQLPKDRFSAERLKGVDSTLKIQPAKLEDSAVYLCASSRTDRVSGELFFGEGSRLTVL.

The rearrangement joins TRBV18 to TRBJ2-3, with D uncertain. CDR3 length equals 11 residues. V was shortened by 6 bases and J by 2 bases, with 3 bases between the two germline ends. Germline V gene sequence: CDR1 KGHSH, CDR2 LQKENI. The CDR3 region has the DNA TGTGCCAGCTCCTCCACAGATACGCAGTATTTT. Its protein product is CASSSTDTQYF.

This clone has a single count. This sequence joins TRBV10-3 and TRBJ2-3; 9 nucleotides agree with TRBD2. Germline lookup yields CDR1 ENHRY and CDR2 SYGVKD. Trimming cost V 2 bases and J 0 bases; bases outside gene matches: 18. The CDR3 contains 21 residues. The CDR3: CAISEPVDGVLAGTSTDTQYF. CDR3 in DNA: TGTGCCATCAGTGAGCCCGTCGACGGGGTCCTAGCGGGGACTAGCACAGATACGCAGTATTTT.

The chain carries TRBV14 and TRBJ2-5; D remains ambiguous. Trimming shortened V by 5 bases and J by 1 base, and 11 bases separated the two germline ends. This CDR3 has 14 residues. In germline, CDR1 is SGHDN, CDR2 FVKESK. The CDR3 nucleotides read TGTGCCAGCAGCTACACCCGCAGCCAAGAGACCCAGTACTTC. Translating it yields CASSYTRSQETQYF.

The rearrangement joins TRBV19 to TRBJ2-1; TRBD2 agrees at 8 bases. The trim removed 9 bases at V and 8 bases at J, leaving 12 bases unmatched. Germline loops: CDR1 LNHDA, CDR2 SQIVND (reference sequence). The CDR3 covers 14 residues. Written as DNA, the CDR3 is TGTGCCAGCCGAGCGGGAGCCCCCTTCGATGAGCAGTTCTTC. Its translation is CASRAGAPFDEQFF.

The V gene is TRBV4-2, the J gene TRBJ2-7; TRBD2 matches at 7 bases. Germline V CDR1 and CDR2: LGHNA, YNFKEQ. The ends lost 0 bases at V and 2 bases at J; junction bases unmatched: 7. The length of the CDR3 is 16 residues. CDR3 in amino acids: CASSQEAQRGTYEQYF. CDR3 DNA sequence: TGTGCCAGCAGCCAAGAGGCGCAGCGGGGAACCTACGAGCAGTACTTC.

This chain links TRBV19 with TRBJ1-2; TRBD1 matches 7 bases. V was pared by 6 bases and J by 7 bases, with 17 bases of the junction left unmatched. Germline CDR1 LNHDA, CDR2 SQIVND (reference sequence). The CDR3 spans 16 residues. CDR3 in amino acids: CASRVWTGPNLGGYTF. DNA for the CDR3: TGTGCCAGTAGAGTCTGGACAGGACCAAACCTGGGTGGCTACACCTTC. The complete variable domain, with remaining parts taken from reference TRBV19 and TRBJ1-2, reads DGGITQSPKYLFRKEGQNVTLSCEQNLNHDAMYWYRQDPGQGLRLIYYSQIVNDFQKGDIAEGYSVSREKKESFPLTVTSAQKNPTAFYLCASRVWTGPNLGGYTFGSGTRLTVV.

CDR3 sequence reads: CASGDRGLGEQYF. The CDR3 DNA follows: TGTGCCAGTGGGGACAGGGGACTTGGGGAGCAGTACTTC. The V gene is TRBV19, the J gene TRBJ2-7, with TRBD1 matching 10 bases. The CDR3 extends over 13 amino acids. V shed 8 bases and J 7 bases; nucleotides not matched to a gene: 8. Germline assignment: CDR1 LNHDA and CDR2 SQIVND (reference sequence).

The gene calls are TRBV6-1 and TRBJ1-1, with a tentative D call TRBD1 (5 bases). Trimming removed 0 bases at V and 7 bases at J, with 12 bases between. Looked up from germline, CDR1 is MNHNS and CDR2 is SASEGT. This CDR3 is built from 14 residues. This CDR3 reads CASSEAAGGREAFF. DNA for the CDR3: TGTGCCAGCAGTGAAGCGGCCGGGGGTCGTGAAGCTTTCTTT.

The gene calls are TRBV6-5 and TRBJ1-2; weak D call: TRBD1 (6 bases). The V gene's germline CDR1 is MNHEY and CDR2 SVGAGI. V was pared by 0 bases and J by 4 bases, with 9 bases between. The CDR3 spans 14 residues. CDR3: CASSYSTGLYGYTF. The DNA for the CDR3 is TGTGCCAGCAGTTACTCGACAGGACTCTATGGCTACACCTTC.

CDR3 in DNA: TGTGCCAGCTCACCCCTCGGAGAAGGGGAGAACACTGAAGCTTTCTTT. The encoded protein is CASSPLGEGENTEAFF. The V call is TRBV18, the J call TRBJ1-1; perhaps TRBD1 as D (5 bases). Germline V lookup: CDR1 KGHSH, CDR2 LQKENI. Trimming took off 3 bases at V and 1 base at J, with 15 bases between the two ends. The CDR3 is 16 amino acids. The full variable domain, rest sourced from reference TRBV18 and TRBJ1-1, is NAGVMQNPRHLVRRRGQEARLRCSPMKGHSHVYWYRQLPEEGLKFMVYLQKENIIDESGMPKERFSAEFPKEGPSILRIQQVVRGDSAAYFCASSPLGEGENTEAFFGQGTRLTVV.

The chain combines TRBV19 with TRBJ2-3, with 8 bases matching TRBD2. The germline CDR1 and CDR2 sequences are LNHDA and SQIVND (reference sequence). J lost 2 bases, V lost 4 bases, and 11 bases had no gene match. The CDR3 runs to 17 residues. The CDR3 sequence: CASSTPGAGGDTDTQYF. CDR3 bases: TGTGCCAGTAGTACCCCCGGGGCGGGAGGAGACACAGATACGCAGTATTTT.

The V and J genes are TRBV10-1 and TRBJ2-7; D gene ambiguous. The length of the CDR3 is 13 residues. The germline V gene has CDR1 WNHNN and CDR2 SYGVQD (reference sequence). V lost 0 bases and J 4 bases, leaving 7 bases between the germline ends. CDR3 coding DNA: TGCGCCAGCAGTGAGTCGGTAACTTACGAGCAGTACTTC. Translating it yields CASSESVTYEQYF.

The chain couples TRBV28 to TRBJ2-7; a possible D gene is TRBD2 (6 bases). The CDR3 spans 13 residues. Germline lookup yields CDR1 MDHEN and CDR2 SYDVKM. The V and J ends lost 3 bases and 5 bases respectively, with 11 bases between them. CDR3: CASSFGGGDEQYF. In DNA, the CDR3 is TGTGCCAGCAGTTTTGGGGGAGGCGACGAGCAGTACTTC.

The V call is TRBV2, the J call TRBJ1-4; 7 positions agree with TRBD1. Germline assignment: CDR1 SNHLY and CDR2 FYNNEI. This CDR3 is built from 15 residues. The V and J ends lost 4 bases and 2 bases, in that order; junction bases with no gene match: 4. Here the CDR3 reads CASSVQGVTNEKLFF. The DNA of the CDR3 is TGTGCCAGCAGTGTTCAGGGGGTGACTAATGAAAAACTGTTTTTT.

The chain is built from TRBV2 and TRBJ2-7, with TRBD2 identical over 7 bases. Germline CDR1 is SNHLY and CDR2 is FYNNEI. The CDR3 is made up of 12 amino acids. With 6 bases clipped from V and 6 bases from J, the junction kept 5 bases outside the gene matches. CDR3 loop: CASSLGEGEQYV. The CDR3 DNA follows: TGTGCCAGCAGCCTCGGGGAGGGCGAGCAGTACGTC.

This clone has a handful of counts. This sequence joins TRBV5-4 and TRBJ2-2, with 7 bases fitting TRBD2. The CDR3 is made up of 19 amino acids. Germline lookup yields CDR1 SGHNT and CDR2 YYREEE (reference sequence). The ends lost 0 bases at V and 1 base at J; junction bases unmatched: 12. The CDR3 here is CASSLAFGAGNLNTGELFF. The CDR3 nucleotides read TGTGCCAGCAGCTTGGCCTTTGGAGCGGGAAATCTGAACACCGGGGAGCTGTTTTTT. The full variable domain, rest sourced from reference TRBV5-4 and TRBJ2-2, is ETGVTQSPTHLIKTRGQQVTLRCSSQSGHNTVSWYQQALGQGPQFIFQYYREEENGRGNFPPRFSGLQFPNYSSELNVNALELDDSALYLCASSLAFGAGNLNTGELFFGEGSRLTVL.

This clone has only one observation. J is TRBJ2-1 and V is TRBV2; 9 bases align to TRBD1. The CDR3 spans 13 residues. Germline values: CDR1 SNHLY, CDR2 FYNNEI. J was trimmed by 12 bases and V by 5 bases; bases with no gene match: 8. CDR3: CASSSNLDRGQFF. CDR3 DNA: TGTGCCAGCAGTTCTAACCTGGACAGGGGGCAGTTCTTC.

This chain links TRBV2 with TRBJ1-1; 8 bases are shared with TRBD1. Germline V gene lookup returns CDR1 SNHLY and CDR2 FYNNEI. The CDR3 totals 12 residues. V shed 5 bases and J 11 bases; nucleotides not matched to a gene: 7. The CDR3 is CASSRGQAVAFF. CDR3 coding DNA: TGTGCCAGCAGTCGGGGACAGGCGGTGGCTTTCTTT.

V and J are TRBV27 and TRBJ1-1, with 8 positions matching TRBD1. The CDR3 covers 13 residues. Germline V gene data show CDR1 as MNHEY and CDR2 as SMNVEV (reference sequence). V was clipped by 6 bases and J by 4 bases; unmatched bases: 4. The CDR3 region is CASRRQGSTEAFF. DNA for the CDR3: TGTGCCAGCAGGCGACAGGGGTCCACTGAAGCTTTCTTT.

The genes are TRBV6-5 and TRBJ1-2, with D perhaps matching TRBD1 (6 bases). The CDR3 sequence is 14 residues long. Between the trimmed V and J ends, which lost 4 bases and 3 bases, there was a span of 12 bases. CDR1 and CDR2 (germline): MNHEY, SVGAGI. CDR3 amino acids: CASSLGGQDYGYTF. The CDR3 DNA reads TGTGCCAGCAGTTTGGGGGGGCAGGACTATGGCTACACCTTC.

The rearrangement uses TRBV27 and TRBJ2-1; 8 nucleotides line up with TRBD2. The germline V gene encodes CDR1 MNHEY and CDR2 SMNVEV (reference sequence). J gave up 4 bases and V 4 bases, and 12 bases lay outside the gene matches. There are 17 residues in the CDR3. As DNA, the CDR3 is TGTGCCAGCAGTTCTCCCTACCGGGGGGGGACGTACAATGAGCAGTTCTTC. Translation gives CASSSPYRGGTYNEQFF.